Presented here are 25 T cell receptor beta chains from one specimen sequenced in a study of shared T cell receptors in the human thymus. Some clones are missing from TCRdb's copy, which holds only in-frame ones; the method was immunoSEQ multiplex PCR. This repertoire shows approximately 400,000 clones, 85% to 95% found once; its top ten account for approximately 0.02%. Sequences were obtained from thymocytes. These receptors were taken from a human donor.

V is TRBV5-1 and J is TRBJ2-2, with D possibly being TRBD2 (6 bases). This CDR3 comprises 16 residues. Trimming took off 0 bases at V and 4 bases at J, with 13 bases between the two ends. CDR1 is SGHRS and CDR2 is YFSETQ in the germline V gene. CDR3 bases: TGCGCCAGCAGCTTGGTCGCGGGGAGGAGCACCGGGGAGCTGTTTTTT. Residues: CASSLVAGRSTGELFF. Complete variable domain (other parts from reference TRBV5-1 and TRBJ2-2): KAGVTQTPRYLIKTRGQQVTLSCSPISGHRSVSWYQQTPGQGLQFLFEYFSETQRNKGNFPGRFSGRQFSNSRSEMNVSTLELGDSALYLCASSLVAGRSTGELFFGEGSRLTVL.

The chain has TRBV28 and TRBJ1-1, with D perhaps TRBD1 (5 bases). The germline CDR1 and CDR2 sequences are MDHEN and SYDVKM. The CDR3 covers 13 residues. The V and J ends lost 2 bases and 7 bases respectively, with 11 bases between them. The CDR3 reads CASSLGQMSEAFF. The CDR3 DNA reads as TGTGCCAGCAGTTTAGGACAAATGAGTGAAGCTTTCTTT.

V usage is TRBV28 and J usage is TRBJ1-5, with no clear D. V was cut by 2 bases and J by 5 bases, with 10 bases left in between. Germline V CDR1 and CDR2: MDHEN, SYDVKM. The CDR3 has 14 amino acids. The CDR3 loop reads CASSLVRSDQPQHF. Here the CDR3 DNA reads TGTGCCAGCAGTTTAGTGAGAAGTGATCAGCCCCAGCATTTT.

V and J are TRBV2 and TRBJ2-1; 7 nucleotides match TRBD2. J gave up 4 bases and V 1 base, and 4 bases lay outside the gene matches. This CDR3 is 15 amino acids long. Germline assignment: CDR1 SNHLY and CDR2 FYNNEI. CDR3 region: CASSEDPAGYNEQFF. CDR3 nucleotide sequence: TGTGCCAGCAGTGAAGACCCAGCGGGGTACAATGAGCAGTTCTTC.

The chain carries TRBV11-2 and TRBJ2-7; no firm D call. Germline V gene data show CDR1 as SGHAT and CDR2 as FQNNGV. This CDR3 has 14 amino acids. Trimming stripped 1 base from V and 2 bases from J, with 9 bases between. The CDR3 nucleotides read TGTGCCAGCAGCTTAGGCCCAGGTACCTACGAGCAGTACTTC. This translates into CASSLGPGTYEQYF.

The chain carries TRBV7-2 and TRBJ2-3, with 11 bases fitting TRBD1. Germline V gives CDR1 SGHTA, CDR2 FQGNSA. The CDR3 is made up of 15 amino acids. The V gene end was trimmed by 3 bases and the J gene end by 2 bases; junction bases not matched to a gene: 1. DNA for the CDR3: TGTGCCAGCAGCTTGGACAGGGGGCCCACAGATACGCAGTATTTT. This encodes CASSLDRGPTDTQYF.

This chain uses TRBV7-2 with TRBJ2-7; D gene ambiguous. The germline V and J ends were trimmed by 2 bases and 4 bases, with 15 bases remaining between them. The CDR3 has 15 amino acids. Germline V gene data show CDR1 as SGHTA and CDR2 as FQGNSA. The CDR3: CASSLKFDPGYEQYF. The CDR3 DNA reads TGTGCCAGCAGCTTAAAATTCGACCCCGGGTACGAGCAGTACTTC.

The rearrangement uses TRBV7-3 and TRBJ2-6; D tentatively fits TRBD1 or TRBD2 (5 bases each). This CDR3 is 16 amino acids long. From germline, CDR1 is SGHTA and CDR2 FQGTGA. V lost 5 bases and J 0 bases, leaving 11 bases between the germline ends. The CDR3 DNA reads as TGTGCCAGCAGCCCAGTGGGGGACTCTGGGGCCAACGTCCTGACTTTC. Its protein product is CASSPVGDSGANVLTF.

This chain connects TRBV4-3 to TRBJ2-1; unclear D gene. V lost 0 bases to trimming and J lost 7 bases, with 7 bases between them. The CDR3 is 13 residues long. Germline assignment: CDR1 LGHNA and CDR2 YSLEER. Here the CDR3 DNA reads TGCGCCAGCAGCCAAGAGCGTAAGAATGAGCAGTTCTTC. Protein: CASSQERKNEQFF.

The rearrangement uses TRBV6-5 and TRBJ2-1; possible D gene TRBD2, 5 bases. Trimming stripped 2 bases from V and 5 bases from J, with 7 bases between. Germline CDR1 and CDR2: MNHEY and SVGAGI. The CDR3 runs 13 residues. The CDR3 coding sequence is TGTGCCAGCAGTTACCTCGGGGACAATGAGCAGTTCTTC. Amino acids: CASSYLGDNEQFF.

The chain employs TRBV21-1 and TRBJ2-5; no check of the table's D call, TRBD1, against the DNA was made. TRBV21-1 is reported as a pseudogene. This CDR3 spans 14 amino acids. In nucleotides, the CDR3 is TGTGCCAGCAGCAAGCCGGGACAGCAAGAGACCCAGTACTTC. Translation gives CASSKPGQQETQYF.

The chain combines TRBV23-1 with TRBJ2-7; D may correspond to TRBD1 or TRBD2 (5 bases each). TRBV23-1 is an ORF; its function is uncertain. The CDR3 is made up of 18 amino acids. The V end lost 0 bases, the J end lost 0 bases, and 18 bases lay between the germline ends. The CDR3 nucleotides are TGCGCCAGCAGTCAATCTGAGGGGTGGGCAGGGCCCTCCTACGAGCAGTACTTC. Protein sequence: CASSQSEGWAGPSYEQYF.

The CDR3 loop reads CASSQRTSGRQDTQYF. Here the CDR3 DNA reads TGTGCCAGCAGCCAAAGGACTAGCGGGAGGCAAGATACGCAGTATTTT. This chain uses TRBV14 with TRBJ2-3; 14 bases line up with TRBD2. CDR1 and CDR2 from the germline V gene are SGHDN and FVKESK. The CDR3 sequence is 16 residues long. Trimming at V came to 2 bases and at J to 5 bases, leaving 3 bases not matched to a gene. The variable domain in full, completed from reference TRBV14 and TRBJ2-3, reads EAGVTQFPSHSVIEKGQTVTLRCDPISGHDNLYWYRRVMGKEIKFLLHFVKESKQDESGMPNNRFLAERTGGTYSTLKVQPAELEDSGVYFCASSQRTSGRQDTQYFGPGTRLTVL.

In nucleotides, the CDR3 is TGTGCCAGCAGTCCAACTAGCGGGAGGATTCTCGCGAGTTTGCCCAATGAGCAGTTCTTC. This encodes CASSPTSGRILASLPNEQFF. V is TRBV28 and J is TRBJ2-1, with 12 bases identical to TRBD2. Unmatched junction bases numbered 20, after V lost 5 bases and J lost 6 bases. Per the germline V gene, CDR1 is MDHEN and CDR2 is SYDVKM. This CDR3 contains 20 residues.

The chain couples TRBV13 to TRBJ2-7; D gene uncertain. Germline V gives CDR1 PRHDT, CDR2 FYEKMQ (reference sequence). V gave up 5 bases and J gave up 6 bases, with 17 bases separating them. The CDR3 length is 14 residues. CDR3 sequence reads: CASSPRAWSSEQYF. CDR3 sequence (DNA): TGTGCCAGCAGCCCACGGGCCTGGTCGAGCGAGCAGTACTTC.

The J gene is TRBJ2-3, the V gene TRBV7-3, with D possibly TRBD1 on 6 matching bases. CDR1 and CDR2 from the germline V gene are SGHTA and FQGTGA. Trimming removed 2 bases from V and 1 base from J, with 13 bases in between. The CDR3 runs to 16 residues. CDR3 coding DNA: TGTGCCAGCAGCTTAGAACAGGGTTTAGGCACAGATACGCAGTATTTT. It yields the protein CASSLEQGLGTDTQYF.

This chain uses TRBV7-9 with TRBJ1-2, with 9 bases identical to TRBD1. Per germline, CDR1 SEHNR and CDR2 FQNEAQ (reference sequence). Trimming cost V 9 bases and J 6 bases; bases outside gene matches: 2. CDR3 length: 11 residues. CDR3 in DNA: TGTGCCAGGGGACAGGGCAATGGCTACACCTTC. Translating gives CARGQGNGYTF. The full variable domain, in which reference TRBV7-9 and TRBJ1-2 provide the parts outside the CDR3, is DTGVSQNPRHKITKRGQNVTFRCDPISEHNRLYWYRQTLGQGPEFLTYFQNEAQLEKSRLLSDRFSAERPKGSFSTLEIQRTEQGDSAMYLCARGQGNGYTFGSGTRLTVV.

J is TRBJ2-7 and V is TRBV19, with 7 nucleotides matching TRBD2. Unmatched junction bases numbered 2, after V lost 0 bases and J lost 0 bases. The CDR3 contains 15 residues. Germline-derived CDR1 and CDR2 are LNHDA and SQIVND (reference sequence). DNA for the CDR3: TGTGCCAGTAGTATAGAGGGCGGGAGCTCCTACGAGCAGTACTTC. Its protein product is CASSIEGGSSYEQYF.

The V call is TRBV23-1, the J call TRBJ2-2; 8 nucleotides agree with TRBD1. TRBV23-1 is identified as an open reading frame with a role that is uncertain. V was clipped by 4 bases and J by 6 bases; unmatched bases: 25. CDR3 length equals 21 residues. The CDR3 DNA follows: TGCGCCAGCAGTCGACCCTGGCCGGGACAGGACCGAATAATTCTCGCCGGGGAGCTGTTTTTT. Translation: CASSRPWPGQDRIILAGELFF.

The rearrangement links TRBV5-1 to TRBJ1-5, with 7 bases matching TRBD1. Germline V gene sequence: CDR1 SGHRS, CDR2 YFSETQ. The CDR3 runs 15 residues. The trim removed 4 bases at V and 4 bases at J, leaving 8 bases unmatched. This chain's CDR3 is CASSETGTENQPQHF. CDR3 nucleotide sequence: TGCGCCAGCAGCGAGACAGGGACGGAGAATCAGCCCCAGCATTTT.

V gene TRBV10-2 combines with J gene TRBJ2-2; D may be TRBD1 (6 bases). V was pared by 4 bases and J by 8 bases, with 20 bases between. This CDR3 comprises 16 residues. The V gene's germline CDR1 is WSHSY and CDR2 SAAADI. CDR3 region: CASSVVRGRSGGELFF. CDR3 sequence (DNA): TGCGCCAGCAGTGTAGTCAGGGGACGATCCGGAGGGGAGCTGTTTTTT.

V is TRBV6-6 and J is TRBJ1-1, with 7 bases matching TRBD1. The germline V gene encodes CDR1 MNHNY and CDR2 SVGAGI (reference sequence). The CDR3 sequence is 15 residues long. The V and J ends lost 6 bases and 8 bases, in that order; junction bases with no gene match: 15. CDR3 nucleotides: TGTGCCAGCAGCGATAGACAGGGAACCTCTAAGGAAGCTTTCTTT. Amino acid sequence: CASSDRQGTSKEAFF.

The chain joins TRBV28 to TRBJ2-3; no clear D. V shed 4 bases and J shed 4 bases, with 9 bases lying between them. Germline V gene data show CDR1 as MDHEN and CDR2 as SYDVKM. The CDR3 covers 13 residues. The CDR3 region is CASSSTLADTQYF. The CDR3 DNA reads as TGTGCCAGCAGTTCTACCCTAGCAGATACGCAGTATTTT.

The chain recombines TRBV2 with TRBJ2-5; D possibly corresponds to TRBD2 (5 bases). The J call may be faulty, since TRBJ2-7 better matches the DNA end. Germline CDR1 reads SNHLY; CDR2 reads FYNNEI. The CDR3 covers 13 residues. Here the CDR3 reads CASSGRTSYEQYF. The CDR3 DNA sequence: TGTGCCAGCAGTGGACGGACTTCCTACGAGCAGTACTTC.

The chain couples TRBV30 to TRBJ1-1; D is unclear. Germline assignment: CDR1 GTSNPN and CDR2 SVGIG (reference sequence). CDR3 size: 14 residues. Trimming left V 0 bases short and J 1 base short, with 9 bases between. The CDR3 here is CAWSVCRGNTEAFF. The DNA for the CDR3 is TGTGCCTGGAGTGTATGCCGGGGGAACACTGAAGCTTTCTTT.